This is a list of T cell receptor beta chains from one sample in a study of metastatic and nonmetastatic thyroid tumors. MiXCR was used by TCRdb to re-call the PCR reads. The profile shows some 40,000 clones, approximately 17% of them singletons. Material: tumor tissue. Receptor source: a female donor with papillary thyroid cancer or a benign thyroid nodule (not recorded which). Some clones in this sample may be carry-over from other donors' samples. The CDR3 runs from the conserved cysteine through the conserved F or W. Each record gives: D gene, V gene, J gene, clone size, CDR3 protein, CDR3 DNA. D genes are given only for firm matches. Part of the rows lack a size; the others show once, few, many or a class for expanded clones.

d_call: TRBD2; v_call: TRBV14; j_call: TRBJ2-5; clone_size: few; cdr3_aa: CASSPLAGGQETQYF; cdr3_nt: TGTGCCAGCAGCCCCCTCGCGGGAGGGCAAGAGACCCAGTACTTC
d_call: -; v_call: TRBV14; j_call: TRBJ2-1; clone_size: many; cdr3_aa: CASSPGYLENEQFF; cdr3_nt: TGTGCCAGCAGTCCAGGGTATCTAGAGAATGAGCAGTTCTTC
d_call: TRBD2; v_call: TRBV11-2; j_call: TRBJ2-2; clone_size: -; cdr3_aa: CASSEWALAGRGELFF; cdr3_nt: TGTGCCAGCAGCGAATGGGCTCTAGCGGGGCGGGGGGAGCTGTTTTTT
d_call: -; v_call: TRBV4-3; j_call: TRBJ1-5; clone_size: many; cdr3_aa: CASSQDIGNQPQHF; cdr3_nt: TGCGCCAGCAGCCAAGATATCGGCAATCAGCCCCAGCATTTT
d_call: TRBD1; v_call: TRBV4-3; j_call: TRBJ2-1; clone_size: medium-sized; cdr3_aa: CASSQDSGTGSNNEQFF; cdr3_nt: TGCGCCAGCAGCCAAGATTCGGGGACAGGGTCTAACAATGAGCAGTTCTTC
d_call: -; v_call: TRBV19; j_call: TRBJ2-2; clone_size: many; cdr3_aa: CASSMRARRGTGELFF; cdr3_nt: TGTGCCAGTAGTATGAGAGCCCGAAGGGGCACCGGGGAGCTGTTTTTT
d_call: -; v_call: TRBV6-1; j_call: TRBJ2-1; clone_size: -; cdr3_aa: CASSEFLRGEQFF; cdr3_nt: TGTGCGAGCAGTGAATTCTTACGTGGCGAGCAGTTCTTC
d_call: -; v_call: TRBV18; j_call: TRBJ2-5; clone_size: -; cdr3_aa: CASSPSRETQYF; cdr3_nt: TGTGCCAGCTCACCATCTAGGGAGACCCAGTACTTC
d_call: -; v_call: TRBV5-1; j_call: TRBJ2-7; clone_size: many; cdr3_aa: CASSLFMDEQYF; cdr3_nt: TGCGCCAGCAGCTTGTTTATGGACGAGCAGTACTTC
d_call: -; v_call: TRBV20-1; j_call: TRBJ1-6; clone_size: -; cdr3_aa: CSARMGGIYYNSPLHF; cdr3_nt: TGCAGTGCTAGAATGGGGGGTATTTACTATAATTCACCCCTCCACTTT
d_call: -; v_call: TRBV30; j_call: TRBJ2-5; clone_size: many; cdr3_aa: CAWSVRETQYF; cdr3_nt: TGTGCCTGGAGTGTGAGGGAGACCCAGTACTTC
d_call: TRBD2; v_call: TRBV24-1; j_call: TRBJ2-1; clone_size: -; cdr3_aa: CATSESGLAFEQFF; cdr3_nt: TGTGCCACCAGTGAATCGGGACTAGCGTTTGAGCAGTTCTTC
d_call: -; v_call: TRBV24-1; j_call: TRBJ1-2; clone_size: -; cdr3_aa: CATSGEGADGYTF; cdr3_nt: TGTGCCACCAGTGGTGAAGGGGCGGATGGCTACACCTTC
d_call: -; v_call: TRBV10-3; j_call: TRBJ2-7; clone_size: -; cdr3_aa: CAIMDSTAYEQHF; cdr3_nt: TGTGCCATCATGGATTCAACAGCCTACGAGCAGCACTTC
d_call: -; v_call: TRBV18; j_call: TRBJ1-2; clone_size: many; cdr3_aa: CASSPRPLEGANYGYTF; cdr3_nt: TGTGCCAGCTCACCACGACCGCTTGAAGGGGCTAACTATGGCTACACCTTC
d_call: -; v_call: TRBV6-1; j_call: TRBJ2-7; clone_size: -; cdr3_aa: CASSLICMSGEQYF; cdr3_nt: TGTGCCAGCAGTCTCATATGCATGTCTGGCGAGCAGTACTTC
d_call: TRBD1; v_call: TRBV6-4; j_call: TRBJ2-7; clone_size: few; cdr3_aa: CASSRTLNRDRVTYEQYF; cdr3_nt: TGTGCCAGCAGCCGGACCTTAAACCGCGACAGGGTAACCTACGAGCAGTACTTC
d_call: TRBD1; v_call: TRBV5-6; j_call: TRBJ1-2; clone_size: many; cdr3_aa: CASSGGTGPYGYTF; cdr3_nt: TGTGCCAGCAGCGGGGGGACAGGGCCCTATGGCTACACCTTC
d_call: -; v_call: TRBV20-1; j_call: TRBJ1-1; clone_size: -; cdr3_aa: CSAIPGVVNTEAFF; cdr3_nt: TGCAGTGCCATACCGGGAGTGGTGAACACTGAAGCTTTCTTT
d_call: -; v_call: TRBV7-8; j_call: TRBJ2-6; clone_size: -; cdr3_aa: CASSLDQGAGANVPTF; cdr3_nt: TGTGCCAGCAGCTTAGACCAGGGAGCCGGGGCCAACGTCCCGACTTTC
d_call: -; v_call: TRBV10-3; j_call: TRBJ2-3; clone_size: few; cdr3_aa: CAIIGPGAPDTQYF; cdr3_nt: TGTGCCATCATTGGTCCGGGTGCACCAGATACGCAGTATTTT
d_call: TRBD2; v_call: TRBV11-2; j_call: TRBJ2-2; clone_size: -; cdr3_aa: CASSLDGLESGELFF; cdr3_nt: TGTGCCAGCAGCTTAGATGGACTAGAGAGCGGGGAGCTGTTTTTT
d_call: TRBD1; v_call: TRBV19; j_call: TRBJ1-1; clone_size: medium-sized; cdr3_aa: CASRPRDRGRLDTEAFF; cdr3_nt: TGTGCCAGTCGGCCCCGGGACAGGGGGCGTCTGGACACTGAAGCTTTCTTT
d_call: -; v_call: TRBV11-2; j_call: TRBJ2-3; clone_size: many; cdr3_aa: CASSLGQDSTDTQYF; cdr3_nt: TGTGCCAGCAGCTTAGGACAGGATAGCACAGATACGCAGTATTTT
d_call: TRBD2; v_call: TRBV27; j_call: TRBJ2-7; clone_size: few; cdr3_aa: CASSVKAGPPYEQYF; cdr3_nt: TGTGCCAGCAGCGTAAAAGCGGGACCTCCCTACGAGCAGTACTTC
d_call: -; v_call: TRBV19; j_call: TRBJ1-1; clone_size: many; cdr3_aa: CASSIRYGGSGAFF; cdr3_nt: TGTGCCAGTAGTATTCGGTATGGGGGGTCCGGAGCTTTCTTT
d_call: TRBD1; v_call: TRBV20-1; j_call: TRBJ1-2; clone_size: once; cdr3_aa: CSAEGGQVAPNYGYTF; cdr3_nt: TGCAGTGCTGAGGGGGGACAGGTAGCGCCAAACTATGGCTACACCTTC
d_call: TRBD1; v_call: TRBV15; j_call: TRBJ1-1; clone_size: many; cdr3_aa: CATRLLLQGALNTEAFF; cdr3_nt: TGTGCCACCAGGCTCCTACTACAGGGGGCCTTGAACACTGAAGCTTTCTTT